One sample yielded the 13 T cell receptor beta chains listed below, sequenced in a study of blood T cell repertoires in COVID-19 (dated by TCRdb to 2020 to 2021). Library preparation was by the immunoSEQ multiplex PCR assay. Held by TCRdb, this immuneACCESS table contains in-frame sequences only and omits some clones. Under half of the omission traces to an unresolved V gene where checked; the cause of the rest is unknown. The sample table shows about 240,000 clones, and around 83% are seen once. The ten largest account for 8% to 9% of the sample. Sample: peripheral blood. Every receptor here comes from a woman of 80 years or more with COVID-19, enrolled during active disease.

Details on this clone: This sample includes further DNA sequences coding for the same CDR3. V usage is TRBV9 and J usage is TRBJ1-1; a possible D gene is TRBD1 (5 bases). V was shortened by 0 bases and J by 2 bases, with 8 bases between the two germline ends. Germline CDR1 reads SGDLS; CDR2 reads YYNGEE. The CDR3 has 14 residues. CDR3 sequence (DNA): TGTGCCAGCAGCGTAGGAAGGGGAAACACTGAAGCTTTCTTT. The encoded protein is CASSVGRGNTEAFF.

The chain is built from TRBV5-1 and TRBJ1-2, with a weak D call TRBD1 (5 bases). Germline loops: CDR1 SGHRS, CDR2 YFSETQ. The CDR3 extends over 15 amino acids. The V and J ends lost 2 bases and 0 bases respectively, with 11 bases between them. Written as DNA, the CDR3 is TGCGCCAGCAGCTTACAGGAAACCTCTAACTATGGCTACACCTTC. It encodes CASSLQETSNYGYTF.

The CDR3 coding sequence is TGCAGTGCTAGAGTAGACAGAGAAGCTTTCTTT. This sequence encodes CSARVDREAFF. V usage is TRBV20-1 and J usage is TRBJ1-1, with a weak D call TRBD1 (5 bases). The CDR3 is made up of 11 amino acids. Germline loops: CDR1 DFQATT, CDR2 SNEGSKA (reference sequence). V lost 1 base to trimming and J lost 8 bases, with 8 bases between them.

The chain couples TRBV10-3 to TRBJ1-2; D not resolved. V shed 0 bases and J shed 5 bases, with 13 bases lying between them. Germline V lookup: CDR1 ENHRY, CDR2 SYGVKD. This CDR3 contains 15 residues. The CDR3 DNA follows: TGTGCCATCAGTGAGTCGAGTCAGGCGCCTTATGGCTACACCTTC. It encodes CAISESSQAPYGYTF.

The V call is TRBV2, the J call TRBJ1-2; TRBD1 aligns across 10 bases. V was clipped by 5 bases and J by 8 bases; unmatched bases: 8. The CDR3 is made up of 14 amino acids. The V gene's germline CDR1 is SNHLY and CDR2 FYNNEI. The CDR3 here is CASSRRGQGIGYTF. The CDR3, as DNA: TGTGCCAGCAGTCGGAGGGGACAGGGGATCGGCTACACCTTC.

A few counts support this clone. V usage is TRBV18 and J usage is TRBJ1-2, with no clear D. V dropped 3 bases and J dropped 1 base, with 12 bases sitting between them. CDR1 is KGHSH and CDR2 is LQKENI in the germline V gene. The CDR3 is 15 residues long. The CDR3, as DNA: TGTGCCAGCTCACCGTACAGCTCGTTTAACTATGGCTACACCTTC. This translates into CASSPYSSFNYGYTF.

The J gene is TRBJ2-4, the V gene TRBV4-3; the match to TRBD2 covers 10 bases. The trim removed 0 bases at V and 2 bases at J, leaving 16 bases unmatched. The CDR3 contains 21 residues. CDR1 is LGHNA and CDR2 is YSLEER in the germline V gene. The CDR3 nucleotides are TGCGCCAGCAGCCAAGAGCTCGGGACTAGCGAATCGAAGTTAACCAAAAACATTCAGTACTTC. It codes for CASSQELGTSESKLTKNIQYF.

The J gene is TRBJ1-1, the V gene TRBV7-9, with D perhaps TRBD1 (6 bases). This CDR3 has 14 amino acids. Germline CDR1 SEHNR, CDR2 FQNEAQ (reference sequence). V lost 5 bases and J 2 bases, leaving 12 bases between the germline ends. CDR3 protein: CASSPRTANTEAFF. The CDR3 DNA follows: TGTGCCAGCAGCCCAAGGACAGCCAACACTGAAGCTTTCTTT. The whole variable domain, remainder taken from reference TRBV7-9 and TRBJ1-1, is DTGVSQNPRHKITKRGQNVTFRCDPISEHNRLYWYRQTLGQGPEFLTYFQNEAQLEKSRLLSDRFSAERPKGSFSTLEIQRTEQGDSAMYLCASSPRTANTEAFFGQGTRLTVV.

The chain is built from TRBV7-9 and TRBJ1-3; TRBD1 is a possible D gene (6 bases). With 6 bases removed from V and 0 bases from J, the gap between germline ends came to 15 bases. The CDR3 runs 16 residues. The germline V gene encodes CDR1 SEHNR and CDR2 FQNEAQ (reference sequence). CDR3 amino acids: CASSPIGQNSGNTIYF. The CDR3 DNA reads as TGTGCCAGCAGTCCCATCGGACAGAACTCTGGAAACACCATATATTTT.

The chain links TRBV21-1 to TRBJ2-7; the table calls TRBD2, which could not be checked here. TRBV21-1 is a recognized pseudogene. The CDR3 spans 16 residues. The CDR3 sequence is CASTPRRGNDPCEQYF. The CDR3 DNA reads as TGTGCCAGCACCCCAAGACGGGGGAACGATCCTTGCGAGCAGTACTTC.

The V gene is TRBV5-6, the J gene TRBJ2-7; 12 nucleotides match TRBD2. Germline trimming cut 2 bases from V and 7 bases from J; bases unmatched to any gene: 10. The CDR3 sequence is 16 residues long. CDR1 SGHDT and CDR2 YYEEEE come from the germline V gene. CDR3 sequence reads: CASSLPGLAGPREQYF. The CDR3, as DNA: TGTGCCAGCAGCTTACCGGGACTAGCGGGCCCAAGGGAGCAGTACTTC.

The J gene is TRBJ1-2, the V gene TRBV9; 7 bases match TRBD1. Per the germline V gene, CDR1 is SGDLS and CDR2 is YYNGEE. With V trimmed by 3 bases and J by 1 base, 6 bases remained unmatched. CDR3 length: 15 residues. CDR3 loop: CASSAGTVFNYGYTF. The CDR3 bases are TGTGCCAGCAGCGCCGGGACAGTATTTAACTATGGCTACACCTTC.

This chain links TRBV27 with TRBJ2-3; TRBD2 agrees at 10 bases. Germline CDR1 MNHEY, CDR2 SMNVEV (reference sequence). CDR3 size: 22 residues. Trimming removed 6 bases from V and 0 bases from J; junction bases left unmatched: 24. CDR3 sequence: CASRISFILASGSLHSTDTQYF. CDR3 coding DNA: TGTGCCAGCAGGATCTCCTTCATCCTGGCTAGCGGGAGCCTCCATAGCACAGATACGCAGTATTTT.